This T cell receptor (beta chain) was captured by sequencing in a study of graft-versus-host responses after intestinal transplantation. The table came from immunoSEQ multiplex PCR; TCRdb's copy has only in-frame clones and leaves some out. This table has fewer than 150,000 clones, 90% to 95% appearing once. In regard to this clone: Antigen unknown.

Overall study findings and caveats: Allografts of one patient group, those with graft-donor T cell macrochimerism, had high graft-versus-host to host-versus-graft clonal ratios.

CDR1 and CDR2 from the germline V gene are ENHRY and SYGVKD. V was pared by 9 bases and J by 0 bases, with 9 bases between. This CDR3 is built from 14 residues. The TCR was taken from a human donor who received an intestinal transplant. This material consisted of unstimulated CD4+ T cells sorted from spleen or lymph node cells, taken before intestinal transplant. The chain couples TRBV10-3 to TRBJ2-6, with D tentatively TRBD2 (7 bases). The DNA for the CDR3 is TGTGCCATTGCGGGGGCCTCTGGGGCCAACGTCCTGACTTTC. Its protein product is CAIAGASGANVLTF.